The clone carrying this T cell receptor beta chain was seen a handful of times. Its antigen is not identified. This entry comes from a study of T cell repertoires in cytomegalovirus infection. Study-wide results and limits: Ex vivo responses were dominated by HLA-C-restricted CMV-specific TCR beta clonotypes. Identification of carriers of CMV plus the relevant HLA was achieved through cumulative public TCR beta family frequency.

The CDR3 sequence is 15 residues long. The germline gives CDR1 SGHVS, CDR2 FQNEAQ. V was cut by 0 bases and J by 0 bases, with 8 bases left in between. TCRdb redid the calling of the reads with MiXCR, one entry per CDR3 protein. The table shows some 900,000 distinct CDR3 sequences, with over 25% occurring only once. This material consisted of cultured CD8+ T cells from PBMCs, taken from culture after CMV antigen stimulation. This receptor was identified in a human donor in good health (CMV status not recorded). Some clones in this sample may be carry-over from other donors' samples. This sequence joins TRBV7-8 and TRBJ1-1; D gene ambiguous. The CDR3 loop reads CASSLAIQLNTEAFF. Here the CDR3 DNA reads TGTGCCAGCAGCTTAGCGATTCAGCTGAACACTGAAGCTTTCTTT.